This T cell receptor beta chain was sequenced in a study of control samples from healthy donors and cancer patients. TCRdb's copy holds only in-frame clones and misses some; the assay was immunoSEQ multiplex PCR. The table lists tens of thousands of clones, roughly 87% of them singletons. CDR1 is SGHVS and CDR2 is FQNEAQ in the germline V gene. CDR3 length equals 16 residues. The V gene lost 5 bases and the J gene lost 0 bases, with 15 bases spanning the gap. The sequence was collected from a man aged 60 to 69 with colorectal cancer. Sample: PBMCs. This chain links TRBV7-8 with TRBJ2-3, with D possibly called TRBD1 or TRBD2 (5 bases each). The DNA of the CDR3 is TGTGCCAGCAGCGCCGAGGGGCGGGTTAGCACAGATACGCAGTATTTT. It is translated as CASSAEGRVSTDTQYF.